This passage covers 12 T cell receptor beta chains from one sample sequenced in a study of Graves' ophthalmopathy and Graves' hyperthyroidism. Amplification of TCR beta CDR3 regions used RNA transcripts. HTBI-primed RT-PCR formed the first round, and a multiplex PCR formed the second. A single record per CDR3 protein comes from TCRdb applying MiXCR to the multiplex PCR reads. The top ten hold more than 2.5% of the sample, which has more than 550,000 distinct CDR3 sequences, roughly two fifths seen once. Sequenced: peripheral blood. These receptors were taken from an adult man with Graves' ophthalmopathy.

The sample holds a few counts of this clonotype. The genes are TRBV7-9 and TRBJ1-5; 7 positions match TRBD1. The junction had 8 bases not matched to a gene; V was cut back by 6 bases and J by 9 bases. This CDR3 comprises 13 residues. The germline V gene has CDR1 SEHNR and CDR2 FQNEAQ (reference sequence). The CDR3 bases are TGTGCCAGCAGATTACAGGGGAAGGGGCCCCAGCATTTT. The encoded protein is CASRLQGKGPQHF.

The chain carries TRBV12-3 or TRBV12-4 and TRBJ1-4; the D is unclear. This CDR3 has 14 residues. Trimming removed 3 bases from V and 5 bases from J, with 10 bases in between. CDR3 residues: CASSFLSENEKLFF. The DNA for the CDR3 is TGTGCCAGCAGTTTTTTAAGCGAAAATGAAAAACTGTTTTTT.

The sample holds many counts of this clonotype. This chain joins TRBV9 and TRBJ1-1, with D unclear. This CDR3 comprises 14 residues. Trimming stripped 0 bases from V and 1 base from J, with 7 bases between. The germline gives CDR1 SGDLS, CDR2 YYNGEE. The CDR3 sequence: CASSVEAGNTEAFF. CDR3 in DNA: TGTGCCAGCAGCGTAGAAGCAGGGAACACTGAAGCTTTCTTT.

In its sample, this clonotype was seen many times. The chain links TRBV19 to TRBJ1-5, with D perhaps TRBD1 (5 bases). The length of the CDR3 is 13 residues. Germline CDR1 reads LNHDA; CDR2 reads SQIVND (reference sequence). The ends were cut back, 5 bases at V and 8 bases at J, with 13 bases in the middle. The CDR3 spells CASSLPGGEPQHF. The CDR3 DNA reads TGTGCCAGTAGTTTGCCGGGGGGGGAGCCCCAGCATTTT.

A word on this clonotype: A read error may produce the germline difference seen at one junction end. V is TRBV7-2 and J is TRBJ1-4; D is possibly TRBD1 (5 bases). In germline, CDR1 is SGHTA, CDR2 FQGNSA. The CDR3 runs to 14 residues. Here the CDR3 reads CASSPTGLNEKLFF. The CDR3 DNA reads as TGTGCCAGCAGCCCGACGGGGCTTAATGAGAAACTGTTTTTT.

The chain links TRBV24-1 to TRBJ2-6; a weak D match, TRBD1 (6 bases). V lost 4 bases, J lost 4 bases, and 16 bases lay in between. The CDR3 covers 17 residues. Germline loops: CDR1 KGHDR, CDR2 SFDVKD. CDR3 in DNA: TGTGCCACCAGTGACGCCGGGACACTTAACGGGGCCAACGTCCTGACTTTC. Its translation is CATSDAGTLNGANVLTF.

Worth noting for this clonotype: At one end the junction does not follow the germline gene, possibly because of a read error. The rearrangement joins TRBV10-3 to TRBJ2-7; TRBD1 is a possible D gene (6 bases). Germline V lookup: CDR1 ENHRY, CDR2 SYGVKD. The CDR3 length is 14 residues. The CDR3 DNA reads TGTGCCAGCAGTTTAAAGGACAGTGACTACGAGCAGTACTTC. Translating gives CASSLKDSDYEQYF.

There are many counts of this clonotype. The chain employs TRBV9 and TRBJ1-3, with 8 bases matching TRBD1. The J segment lost 0 bases and the V segment lost 3 bases, leaving 8 bases of the junction unmatched. There are 17 residues in the CDR3. The germline CDR1 and CDR2 sequences are SGDLS and YYNGEE. CDR3 nucleotide sequence: TGTGCCAGCAGCGCCACAGGGGGAAAACGCTCTGGAAACACCATATATTTT. Encoded protein: CASSATGGKRSGNTIYF.

Note on this clonotype: This may arise from a read error, as a much more abundant clone is one base away. The J gene is TRBJ1-6, the V gene TRBV10-3; D unresolved. V was clipped by 5 bases and J by 6 bases, with 11 bases between them. This CDR3 comprises 14 residues. Germline-derived CDR1 and CDR2 are ENHRY and SYGVKD. CDR3 region: CAISQQTSNSPLHF. The CDR3 DNA sequence: TGTGCCATCAGTCAGCAAACTTCTAATTCACCCCTCCACTTT.

About this clonotype itself: This clone may be a read error of a much larger clone one base away. This rearrangement joins TRBV10-3 to TRBJ1-3; D is ambiguous. The CDR3 is 13 residues long. CDR1 and CDR2 (germline): ENHRY, SYGVKD. CDR3 in amino acids: CASTVASGNAIYF. CDR3 DNA: TGTGCCTCGACGGTGGCCTCTGGAAACGCCATATATTTT.

Ten or more counts support this clonotype. The chain is built from TRBV15 and TRBJ2-2; either TRBD1 or TRBD2 may fit D (5 bases each). V shed 0 bases and J shed 5 bases, with 10 bases lying between them. The CDR3 consists of 15 residues. CDR1 is LNHNV and CDR2 is YYDKDF in the germline V gene (reference sequence). CDR3 sequence: CATSRDEGWTGELFF. DNA of the CDR3: TGTGCCACCAGCAGAGATGAGGGGTGGACCGGGGAGCTGTTTTTT.

The chain carries TRBV10-3 and TRBJ2-2; 8 positions agree with TRBD1. CDR3 size: 13 residues. Germline CDR1 reads ENHRY; CDR2 reads SYGVKD. V was pared by 4 bases and J by 6 bases, with 1 base of the junction left unmatched. DNA of the CDR3: TGTGCCATCAGTGGACAGGGGCCCGGGGAGCTGTTTTTT. It translates to CAISGQGPGELFF.